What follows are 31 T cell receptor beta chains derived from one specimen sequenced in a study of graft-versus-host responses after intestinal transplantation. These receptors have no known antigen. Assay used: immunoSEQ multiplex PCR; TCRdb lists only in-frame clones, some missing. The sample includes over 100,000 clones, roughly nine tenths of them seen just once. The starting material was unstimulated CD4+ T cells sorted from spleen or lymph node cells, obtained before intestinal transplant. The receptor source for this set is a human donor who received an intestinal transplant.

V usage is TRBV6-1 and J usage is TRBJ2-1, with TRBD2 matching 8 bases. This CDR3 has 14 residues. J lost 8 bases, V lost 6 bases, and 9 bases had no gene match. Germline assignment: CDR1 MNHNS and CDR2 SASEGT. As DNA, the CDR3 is TGTGCCAGCAGAAGGACTAGCACCCGTGATGAGCAGTTCTTC. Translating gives CASRRTSTRDEQFF.

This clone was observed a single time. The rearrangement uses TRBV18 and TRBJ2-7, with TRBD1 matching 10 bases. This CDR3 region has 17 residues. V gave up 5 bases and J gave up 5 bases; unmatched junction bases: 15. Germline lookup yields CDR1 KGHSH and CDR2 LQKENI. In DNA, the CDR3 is TGTGCCAGCTCATCACGAAGTCCGGGACAGGGGCTCAACGAGCAGTACTTC. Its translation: CASSSRSPGQGLNEQYF.

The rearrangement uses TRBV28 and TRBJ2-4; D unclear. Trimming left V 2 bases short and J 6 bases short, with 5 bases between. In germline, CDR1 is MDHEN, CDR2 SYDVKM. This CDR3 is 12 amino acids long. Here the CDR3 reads CASSLGRNIQYF. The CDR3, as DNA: TGTGCCAGCAGTTTAGGGCGAAACATTCAGTACTTC.

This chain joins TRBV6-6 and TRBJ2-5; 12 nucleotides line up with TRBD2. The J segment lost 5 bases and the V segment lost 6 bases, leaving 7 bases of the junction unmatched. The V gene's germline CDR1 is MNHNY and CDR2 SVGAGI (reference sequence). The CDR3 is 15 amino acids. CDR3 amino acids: CASRLAGGLGETQYF. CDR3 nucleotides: TGTGCCAGCAGACTAGCGGGGGGCCTAGGGGAGACCCAGTACTTC.

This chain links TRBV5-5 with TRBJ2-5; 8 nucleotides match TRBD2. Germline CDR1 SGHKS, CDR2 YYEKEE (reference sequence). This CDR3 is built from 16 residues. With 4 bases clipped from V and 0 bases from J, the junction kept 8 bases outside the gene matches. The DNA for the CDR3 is TGTGCCAGCAGCCCCAGACTAGCGCCGTACCAAGAGACCCAGTACTTC. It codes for CASSPRLAPYQETQYF.

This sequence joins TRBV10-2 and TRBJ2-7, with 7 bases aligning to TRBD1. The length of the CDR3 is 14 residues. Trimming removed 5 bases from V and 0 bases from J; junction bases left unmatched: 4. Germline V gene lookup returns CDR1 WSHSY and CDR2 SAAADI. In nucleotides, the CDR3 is TGCGCCAGCAGTCGGACAGGAAGCTCCTACGAGCAGTACTTC. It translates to CASSRTGSSYEQYF.

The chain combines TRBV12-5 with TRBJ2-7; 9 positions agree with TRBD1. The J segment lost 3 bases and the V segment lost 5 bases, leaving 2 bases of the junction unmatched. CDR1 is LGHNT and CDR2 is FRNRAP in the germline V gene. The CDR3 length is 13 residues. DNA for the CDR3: TGTGCTAGTGGTCCGGGACAGGGCTACGAGCAGTACTTC. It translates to CASGPGQGYEQYF.

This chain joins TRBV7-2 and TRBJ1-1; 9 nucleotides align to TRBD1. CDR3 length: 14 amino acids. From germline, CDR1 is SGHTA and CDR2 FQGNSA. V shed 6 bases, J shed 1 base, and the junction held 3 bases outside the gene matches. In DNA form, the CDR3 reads TGTGCCAGCAGGGGGGGACAGGGGAACACTGAAGCTTTCTTT. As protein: CASRGGQGNTEAFF.

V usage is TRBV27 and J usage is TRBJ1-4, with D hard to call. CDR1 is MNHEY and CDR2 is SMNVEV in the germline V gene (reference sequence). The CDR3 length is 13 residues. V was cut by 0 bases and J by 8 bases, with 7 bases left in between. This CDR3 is CASSLSLREKLFF. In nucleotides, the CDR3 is TGTGCCAGCAGTTTATCATTACGGGAAAAACTGTTTTTT.

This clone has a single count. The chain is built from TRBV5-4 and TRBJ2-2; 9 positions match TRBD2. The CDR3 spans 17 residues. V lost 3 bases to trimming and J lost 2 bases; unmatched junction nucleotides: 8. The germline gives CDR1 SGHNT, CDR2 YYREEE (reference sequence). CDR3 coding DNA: TGTGCCAGCAGCTCTCCGAGTAGCGGGGGAAACACCGGGGAGCTGTTTTTT. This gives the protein CASSSPSSGGNTGELFF.

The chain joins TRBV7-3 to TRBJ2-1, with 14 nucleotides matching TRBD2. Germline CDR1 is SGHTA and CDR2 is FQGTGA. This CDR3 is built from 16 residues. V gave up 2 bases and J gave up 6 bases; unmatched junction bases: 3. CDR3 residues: CASSLATSGGANEQFF. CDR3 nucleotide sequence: TGTGCCAGCAGCTTAGCGACTAGCGGGGGGGCCAATGAGCAGTTCTTC.

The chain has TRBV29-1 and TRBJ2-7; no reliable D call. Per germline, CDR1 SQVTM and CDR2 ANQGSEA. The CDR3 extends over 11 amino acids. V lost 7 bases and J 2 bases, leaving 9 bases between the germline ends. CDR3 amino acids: CSAKIAYEQYF. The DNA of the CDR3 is TGCAGCGCTAAGATCGCCTACGAGCAGTACTTC.

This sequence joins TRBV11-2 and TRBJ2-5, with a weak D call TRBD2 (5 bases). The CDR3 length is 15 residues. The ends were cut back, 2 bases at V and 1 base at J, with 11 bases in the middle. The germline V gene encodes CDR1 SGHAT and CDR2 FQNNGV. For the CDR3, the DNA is TGTGCCAGCAGCTTAAGCGGCCACTTCCAAGAGACCCAGTACTTC. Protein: CASSLSGHFQETQYF.

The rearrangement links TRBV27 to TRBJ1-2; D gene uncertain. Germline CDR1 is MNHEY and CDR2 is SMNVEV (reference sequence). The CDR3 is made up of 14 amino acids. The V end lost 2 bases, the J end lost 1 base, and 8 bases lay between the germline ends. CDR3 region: CASSLTRVNYGYTF. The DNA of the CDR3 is TGTGCCAGCAGTTTAACTCGGGTTAACTATGGCTACACCTTC.

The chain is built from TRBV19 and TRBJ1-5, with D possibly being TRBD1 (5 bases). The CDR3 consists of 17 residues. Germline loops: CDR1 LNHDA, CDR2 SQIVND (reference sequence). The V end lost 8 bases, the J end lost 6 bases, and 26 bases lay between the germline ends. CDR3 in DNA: TGTGCCAGTGAGACCCACCCAGGTCGTTACGGGGCTCAGCCCCAGCATTTT. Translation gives CASETHPGRYGAQPQHF.

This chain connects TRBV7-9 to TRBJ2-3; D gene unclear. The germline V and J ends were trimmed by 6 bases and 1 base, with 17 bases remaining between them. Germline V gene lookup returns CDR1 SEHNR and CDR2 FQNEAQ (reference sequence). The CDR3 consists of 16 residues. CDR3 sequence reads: CASSQARDFRTDTQYF. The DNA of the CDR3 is TGTGCCAGCAGTCAGGCCCGTGATTTTCGCACAGATACGCAGTATTTT.

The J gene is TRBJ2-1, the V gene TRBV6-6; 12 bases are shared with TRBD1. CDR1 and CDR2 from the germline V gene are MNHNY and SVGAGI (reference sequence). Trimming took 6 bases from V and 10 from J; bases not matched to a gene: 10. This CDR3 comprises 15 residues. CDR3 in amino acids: CASRTRDRGRGEQFF. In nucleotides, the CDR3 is TGTGCCAGCAGAACGCGGGACAGGGGGCGCGGGGAGCAGTTCTTC.

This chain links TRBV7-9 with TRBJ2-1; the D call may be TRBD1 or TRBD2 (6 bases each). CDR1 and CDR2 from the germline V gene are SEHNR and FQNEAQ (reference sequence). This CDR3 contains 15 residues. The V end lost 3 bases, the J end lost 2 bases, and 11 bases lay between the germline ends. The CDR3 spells CASSLGGGAYNEQFF. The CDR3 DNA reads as TGTGCCAGCAGCTTGGGGGGCGGAGCCTACAATGAGCAGTTCTTC.

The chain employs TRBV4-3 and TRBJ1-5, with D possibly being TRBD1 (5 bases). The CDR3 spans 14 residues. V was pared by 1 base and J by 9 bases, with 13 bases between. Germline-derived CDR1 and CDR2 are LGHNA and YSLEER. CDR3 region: CASSQGTPLAPQHF. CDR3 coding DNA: TGCGCCAGCAGCCAAGGGACACCTCTGGCGCCCCAGCATTTT.

The CDR3 sequence: CASSVATGNEQFF. The DNA of the CDR3 is TGTGCCAGCAGCGTAGCTACGGGCAATGAGCAGTTCTTC. The chain recombines TRBV9 with TRBJ2-1; D is uncertain. V lost 0 bases and J 6 bases, leaving 7 bases between the germline ends. The CDR3 has 13 amino acids. Per the germline V gene, CDR1 is SGDLS and CDR2 is YYNGEE.

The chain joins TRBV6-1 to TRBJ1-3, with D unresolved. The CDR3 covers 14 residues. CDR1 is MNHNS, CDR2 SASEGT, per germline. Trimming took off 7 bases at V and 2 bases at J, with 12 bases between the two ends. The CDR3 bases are TGTGCCAGCATCGTCCTTACCCCTGGAAACACCATATATTTT. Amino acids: CASIVLTPGNTIYF.

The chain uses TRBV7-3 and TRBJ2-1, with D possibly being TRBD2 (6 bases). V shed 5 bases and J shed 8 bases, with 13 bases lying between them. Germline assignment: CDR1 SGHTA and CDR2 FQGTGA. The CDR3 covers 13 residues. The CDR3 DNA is TGTGCCAGCAGCCCAAGACTAGGCGATGAGCAGTTCTTC. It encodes CASSPRLGDEQFF.

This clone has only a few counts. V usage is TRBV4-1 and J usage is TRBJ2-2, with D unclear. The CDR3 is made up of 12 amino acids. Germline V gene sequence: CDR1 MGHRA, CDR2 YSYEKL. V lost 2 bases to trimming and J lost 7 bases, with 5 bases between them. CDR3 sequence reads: CASSQFFGELFF. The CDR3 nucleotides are TGCGCCAGCAGCCAATTTTTCGGGGAGCTGTTTTTT.

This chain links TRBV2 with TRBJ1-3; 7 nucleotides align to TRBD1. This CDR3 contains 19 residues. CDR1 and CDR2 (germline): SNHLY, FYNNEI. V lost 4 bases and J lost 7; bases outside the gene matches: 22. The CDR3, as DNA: TGTGCCAGCAGTGCCCTTATTAGGGGTGGGGGACAGCATGAGAACACCATATATTTT. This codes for CASSALIRGGGQHENTIYF.

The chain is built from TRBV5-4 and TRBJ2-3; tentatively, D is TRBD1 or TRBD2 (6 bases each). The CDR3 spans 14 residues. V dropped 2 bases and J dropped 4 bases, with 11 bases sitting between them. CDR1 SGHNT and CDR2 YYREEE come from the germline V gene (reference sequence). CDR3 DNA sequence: TGTGCCAGCAGCTTACCGGGGGCAGCAGATACGCAGTATTTT. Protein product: CASSLPGAADTQYF.

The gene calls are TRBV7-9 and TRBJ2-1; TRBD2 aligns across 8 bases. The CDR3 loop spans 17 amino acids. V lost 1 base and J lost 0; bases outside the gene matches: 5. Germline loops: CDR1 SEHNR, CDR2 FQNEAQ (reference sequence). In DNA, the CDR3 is TGTGCCAGCAGCTTAGGGGTAGCGGGGAGCTCCTACAATGAGCAGTTCTTC. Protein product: CASSLGVAGSSYNEQFF.

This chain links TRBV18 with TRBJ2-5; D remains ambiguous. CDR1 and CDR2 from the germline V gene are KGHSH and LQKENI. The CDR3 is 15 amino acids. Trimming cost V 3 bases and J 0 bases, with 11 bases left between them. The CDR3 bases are TGTGCCAGCTCACCTCAGAGCAGGTACCAAGAGACCCAGTACTTC. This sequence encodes CASSPQSRYQETQYF.

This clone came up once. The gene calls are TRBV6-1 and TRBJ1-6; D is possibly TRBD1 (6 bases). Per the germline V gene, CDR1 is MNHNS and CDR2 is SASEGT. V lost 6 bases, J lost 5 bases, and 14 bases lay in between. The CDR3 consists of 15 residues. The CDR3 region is CASRDSGTDNSPLHF. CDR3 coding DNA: TGTGCCAGCAGGGACAGCGGGACGGATAATTCACCCCTCCACTTT.

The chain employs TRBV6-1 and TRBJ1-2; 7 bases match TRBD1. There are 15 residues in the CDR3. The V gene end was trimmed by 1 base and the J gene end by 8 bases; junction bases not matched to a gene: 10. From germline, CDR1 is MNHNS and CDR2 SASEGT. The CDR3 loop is CASSEVQGGGGGYTF. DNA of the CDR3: TGTGCCAGCAGTGAAGTCCAGGGGGGGGGTGGAGGCTACACCTTC.

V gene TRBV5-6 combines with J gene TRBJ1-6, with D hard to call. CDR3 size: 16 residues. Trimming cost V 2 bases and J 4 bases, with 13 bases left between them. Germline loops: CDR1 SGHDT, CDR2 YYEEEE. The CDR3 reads CASSFFGAGYNSPLHF. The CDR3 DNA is TGTGCCAGCAGCTTCTTTGGTGCTGGGTATAATTCACCCCTCCACTTT.

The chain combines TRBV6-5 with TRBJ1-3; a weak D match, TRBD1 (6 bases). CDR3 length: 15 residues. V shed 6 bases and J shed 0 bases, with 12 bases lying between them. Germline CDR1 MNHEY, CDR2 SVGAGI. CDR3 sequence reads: CASRETGPSGNTIYF. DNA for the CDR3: TGTGCCAGCAGAGAGACAGGCCCCTCTGGAAACACCATATATTTT.